This T cell receptor (beta chain) was captured by sequencing in a study of blood T cell repertoires in COVID-19. Study details: T cells, B-cell-depleted T cells, or PBMCs supplied cDNA or gDNA.

The CDR3 has 12 residues. Germline V gene data show CDR1 as ENHRY and CDR2 as SYGVKD. V dropped 6 bases and J dropped 6; count of bases not matched to a gene: 3. Here immunoSEQ multiplex PCR was the method, and the copy in TCRdb shows in-frame clones only, minus some. The data show about 300,000 clones, roughly 91% seen once. Sequenced input: peripheral blood. The receptor's source is a woman younger than 45 with COVID-19, enrolled during active disease. V usage is TRBV10-3 and J usage is TRBJ1-2, with 8 bases matching TRBD1. The CDR3 loop reads CAIRAGGDGYTF. CDR3 nucleotides: TGTGCCATCAGGGCAGGGGGCGATGGCTACACCTTC.